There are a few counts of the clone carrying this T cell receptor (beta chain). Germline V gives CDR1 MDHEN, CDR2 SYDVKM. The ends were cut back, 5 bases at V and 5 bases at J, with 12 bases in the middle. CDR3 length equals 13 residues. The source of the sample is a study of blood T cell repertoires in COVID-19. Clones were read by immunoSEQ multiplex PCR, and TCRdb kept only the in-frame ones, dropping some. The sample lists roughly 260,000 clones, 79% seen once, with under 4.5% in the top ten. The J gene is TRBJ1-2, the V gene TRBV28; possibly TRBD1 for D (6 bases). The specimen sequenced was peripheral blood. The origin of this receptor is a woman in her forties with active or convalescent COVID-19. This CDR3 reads CASSDRPSYGYTF. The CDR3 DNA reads TGTGCCAGCAGTGACAGGCCCTCATATGGCTACACCTTC.